These 18 T cell receptor beta chains share one sample of origin, sequenced in a study of human T cells and chemical hapten exposure (dated by TCRdb to the early 2020s). The library was generated by RACE. Sequencing instrument: NextSeq 500. Using fastp at Q25 and MiXCR, TCRdb reprocessed the public reads and kept productive beta chains. Each CDR3 protein appears once, grouped with its most common genes and DNA. For this sample there are about 100,000 distinct CDR3 sequences; more than 9% appear just once. The top ten clonotypes cover less than 2.5% of the sample. This sample's time point label indicates: patch test 1, 2 weeks after DPC sensitization. Sample treatment or condition, as interpreted from the label and publication: therapeutic diphenylcyclopropenone sensitization with weekly scalp DPC. This specimen consisted of whole blood, obtained in connection with sensitization to the hapten diphenylcyclopropenone (DPC). Receptors originate from a middle-aged man with alopecia areata. Some clones in this sample may be carry-over from other donors' samples.

J is TRBJ2-3 and V is TRBV24-1, with D possibly being TRBD1 or TRBD2 (5 bases each). Per the germline V gene, CDR1 is KGHDR and CDR2 is SFDVKD. Trimming left V 12 bases short and J 2 bases short, with 11 bases between. The CDR3 has 12 residues. CDR3 in DNA: TGTGCCGCTGAGGGACCCACAGATACGCAGTATTTT. As protein: CAAEGPTDTQYF.

This clonotype occurred a few times. This chain joins TRBV6-2 or TRBV6-3 and TRBJ2-6, with D tentatively TRBD1 (6 bases). The germline V gene encodes CDR1 MNHEY and CDR2 SVGEGT. The CDR3 length is 20 residues. Between the trimmed V and J ends, which lost 2 bases and 1 base, there was a span of 21 bases. DNA for the CDR3: TGTGCCAGCAGTTACAATCCAGGGGACCAAAAATTATCTGGGGCCAACGTCCTGACTTTC. Encoded protein: CASSYNPGDQKLSGANVLTF.

This clonotype was seen a handful of times. This chain joins TRBV12-3 or TRBV12-4 and TRBJ2-7; TRBD2 matches at 7 bases. Trimming took 5 bases from V and 1 from J; bases not matched to a gene: 8. CDR3 size: 15 residues. The CDR3 DNA follows: TGTGCCAGCAGTCGAGAGGCTAGCGGTTCCTACGAGCAGTACTTC. It encodes CASSREASGSYEQYF.

This clonotype has just a few counts. The chain employs TRBV2 and TRBJ2-5, with a possible D match to TRBD2 (5 bases). The germline gives CDR1 SNHLY, CDR2 FYNNEI. This CDR3 contains 14 residues. Trimming shortened V by 3 bases and J by 9 bases, and 17 bases separated the two germline ends. This CDR3 reads CASSDLSGGLAQYF. CDR3 in DNA: TGTGCCAGCAGTGATCTGAGCGGCGGGTTGGCCCAGTACTTC. The whole variable domain, remainder taken from reference TRBV2 and TRBJ2-5, is EPEVTQTPSHQVTQMGQEVILRCVPISNHLYFYWYRQILGQKVEFLVSFYNNEISEKSEIFDDQFSVERPDGSNFTLKIRSTKLEDSAMYFCASSDLSGGLAQYFGPGTRLLVL.

In this sample, this clonotype turned up many times. This chain connects TRBV10-3 to TRBJ2-7; D is possibly TRBD2 (6 bases). Trimming took 4 bases from V and 2 from J, leaving 9 bases between them. Germline CDR1 ENHRY, CDR2 SYGVKD. The CDR3 is made up of 13 amino acids. The CDR3 coding sequence is TGTGCCATCAGTGGCCGCGGGACCTACGAGCAGTACTTC. Amino acids: CAISGRGTYEQYF.

This clonotype was observed a handful of times. This sequence joins TRBV4-2 and TRBJ1-5, with 7 bases that match TRBD1. This CDR3 contains 14 residues. The germline CDR1 and CDR2 sequences are LGHNA and YNFKEQ. V was clipped by 2 bases and J by 13 bases; unmatched bases: 11. The CDR3 nucleotides read TGTGCCAGCAGCCAAACATCCGGGACAGTAATTCAGCATTTT. Protein sequence: CASSQTSGTVIQHF.

This clonotype was found many times. This sequence joins TRBV7-9 and TRBJ1-4, with unresolved D. Germline V gives CDR1 SEHNR, CDR2 FQNEAQ (reference sequence). This CDR3 region has 15 residues. V was clipped by 4 bases and J by 7 bases, with 16 bases between them. CDR3 region: CASSSTAIPAEKLFF. The CDR3 DNA sequence: TGTGCCAGCAGCTCAACAGCGATTCCGGCTGAAAAACTGTTTTTT. Full variable domain (rest looked up from reference TRBV7-9 and TRBJ1-4): DTGVSQNPRHKITKRGQNVTFRCDPISEHNRLYWYRQTLGQGPEFLTYFQNEAQLEKSRLLSDRFSAERPKGSFSTLEIQRTEQGDSAMYLCASSSTAIPAEKLFFGSGTQLSVL.

CDR3 amino acids: CASSQLAGGPLAKNIQYF. The CDR3 region has the DNA TGTGCCAGCAGCCAACTAGCGGGAGGCCCTCTAGCCAAAAACATTCAGTACTTC. The chain is built from TRBV14 and TRBJ2-4; 11 nucleotides line up with TRBD2. In germline, CDR1 is SGHDN, CDR2 FVKESK. This CDR3 comprises 18 residues. V lost 2 bases, J lost 0 bases, and 6 bases stayed unmatched.

This clonotype was found a few times. This chain joins TRBV27 and TRBJ2-6, with TRBD1 as a possible D gene (5 bases). The CDR3 loop spans 17 amino acids. Germline V gene sequence: CDR1 MNHEY, CDR2 SMNVEV (reference sequence). Trimming stripped 1 base from V and 3 bases from J, with 13 bases between. CDR3 amino acids: CASSLWGRSLGANVLTF. In DNA form, the CDR3 reads TGTGCCAGCAGTTTATGGGGCAGGTCGCTTGGGGCCAACGTCCTGACTTTC.

The rearrangement uses TRBV3-1 and TRBJ2-7; either TRBD1 or TRBD2 may supply D (5 bases each). Trimming took 1 base from V and 3 from J, leaving 13 bases between them. The CDR3 sequence is 15 residues long. Germline assignment: CDR1 LGHDT and CDR2 YNNKEL (reference sequence). The CDR3 sequence: CASSQAPGTFYEQYV. In nucleotides, the CDR3 is TGTGCCAGCAGCCAAGCCCCCGGGACCTTCTACGAGCAGTACGTC.

This clonotype was seen many times. The chain couples TRBV7-9 to TRBJ2-7, with D perhaps TRBD1 or TRBD2 (6 bases each). The CDR3 is 14 amino acids. The germline V and J ends were trimmed by 8 bases and 2 bases, with 16 bases remaining between them. Per germline, CDR1 SEHNR and CDR2 FQNEAQ (reference sequence). CDR3 nucleotide sequence: TGTGCCAGCGAGAGGGGGGACACAGCCTACGAGCAGTACTTC. Translated: CASERGDTAYEQYF.

The chain couples TRBV6-2 or TRBV6-3 to TRBJ2-7; D not certain. This CDR3 region has 14 residues. Trimming shortened V by 0 bases and J by 3 bases, and 9 bases separated the two germline ends. Germline V CDR1 and CDR2: MNHEY, SVGEGT. In DNA form, the CDR3 reads TGTGCCAGCAGTTACTCCACTTTATACTACGAGCAGTACGTC. Amino acid sequence: CASSYSTLYYEQYV.

This clonotype was counted between two and nine times. The rearrangement uses TRBV6-6 and TRBJ2-6; TRBD1 matches 8 bases. In germline, CDR1 is MNHNY, CDR2 SVGAGI (reference sequence). This CDR3 contains 17 residues. The V gene end was trimmed by 10 bases and the J gene end by 4 bases; junction bases not matched to a gene: 15. The CDR3, as DNA: TGTGCCACCCGGAAAACAGGGGGTGGGCCCGGGGCCAACGTCCTGACTTTC. Translating gives CATRKTGGGPGANVLTF.

This clonotype was counted between two and nine times. This chain connects TRBV6-6 to TRBJ2-5; 7 bases agree with TRBD2. The CDR3 is 14 amino acids. V lost 7 bases, J lost 1 base, and 6 bases stayed unmatched. Germline assignment: CDR1 MNHNY and CDR2 SVGAGI (reference sequence). For the CDR3, the DNA is TGTGCCAGCACCCCTCGCGGGGGCCAAGAGACCCAGTACTTC. It translates to CASTPRGGQETQYF.

The chain carries TRBV7-2 and TRBJ2-1, with D maybe TRBD2 (5 bases). The CDR3 length is 16 residues. CDR1 and CDR2 (germline): SGHTA, FQGNSA. Trimming took off 1 base at V and 0 bases at J, with 10 bases between the two ends. CDR3 DNA: TGTGCCAGCAGCTTAGTAGCGTCCAGCTCCTACAATGAGCAGTTCTTC. Amino acid sequence: CASSLVASSSYNEQFF. Looking up the rest from reference TRBV7-2 and TRBJ2-1 gives the full variable domain: GAGVSQSPSNKVTEKGKDVELRCDPISGHTALYWYRQSLGQGLEFLIYFQGNSAPDKSGLPSDRFSAERTGGSVSTLTIQRTQQEDSAVYLCASSLVASSSYNEQFFGPGTRLTVL.

This clonotype was seen more than once but under ten times. The chain links TRBV2 to TRBJ2-2, with 9 nucleotides matching TRBD1. Germline V gives CDR1 SNHLY, CDR2 FYNNEI. Unmatched junction bases numbered 8, after V lost 8 bases and J lost 7 bases. The CDR3 consists of 14 residues. CDR3 sequence (DNA): TGTGCCAGCCAAACTCGGACAGGGGACGGGGAGCTGTTTTTT. Residues: CASQTRTGDGELFF.

CDR3 protein: CASSLTLDTQYF. The CDR3 region has the DNA TGTGCCAGCAGCCTAACACTGGATACGCAGTATTTT. The chain has TRBV3-2 and TRBJ2-3. TRBV3-2 is flagged as a pseudogene. The length of the CDR3 is 12 residues.

The chain combines TRBV12-5 with TRBJ2-3; D tentatively reads TRBD1 or TRBD2 (6 bases each). From germline, CDR1 is LGHNT and CDR2 FRNRAP. The V and J ends lost 6 bases and 4 bases respectively, with 17 bases between them. The CDR3 runs to 15 residues. CDR3 sequence: CASGSLRGVSDTQYF. The CDR3 DNA reads TGTGCTAGTGGCTCTCTGAGGGGGGTATCAGATACGCAGTATTTT.